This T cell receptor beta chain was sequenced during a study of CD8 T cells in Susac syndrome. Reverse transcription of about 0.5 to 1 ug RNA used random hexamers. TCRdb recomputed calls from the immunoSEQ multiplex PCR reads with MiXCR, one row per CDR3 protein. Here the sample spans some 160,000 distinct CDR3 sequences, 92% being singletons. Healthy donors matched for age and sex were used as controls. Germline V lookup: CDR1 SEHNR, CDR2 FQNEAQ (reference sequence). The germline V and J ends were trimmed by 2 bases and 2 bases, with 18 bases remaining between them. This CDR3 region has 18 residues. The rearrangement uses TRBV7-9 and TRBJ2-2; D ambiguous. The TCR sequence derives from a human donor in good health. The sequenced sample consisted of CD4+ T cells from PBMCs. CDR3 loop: CASSLIPVTSTNTGELFF. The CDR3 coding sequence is TGTGCCAGCAGCTTAATACCCGTGACATCTACTAACACCGGGGAGCTGTTTTTT.